This T cell receptor beta chain stems from a study of T cell responses to AZD1222 COVID-19 vaccine. Measured with immunoSEQ multiplex PCR; TCRdb has only the in-frame clones, and not every one. The data show approximately 100,000 clones, more than 75% seen once. V lost 1 base and J lost 4, with 13 bases in between. CDR1 is SEHNR and CDR2 is FQNEAQ in the germline V gene (reference sequence). The CDR3 is 15 residues long. Here the sequenced sample was peripheral blood, taken on day 0 of AZD1222 vaccination. The chain has TRBV7-9 and TRBJ1-1; tentative D call: TRBD1 (6 bases). The TCR originated in an adult in good health. CDR3 region: CASSLGGARGTEAFF. The CDR3 DNA is TGTGCCAGCAGCTTAGGGGGGGCGCGAGGCACTGAAGCTTTCTTT.